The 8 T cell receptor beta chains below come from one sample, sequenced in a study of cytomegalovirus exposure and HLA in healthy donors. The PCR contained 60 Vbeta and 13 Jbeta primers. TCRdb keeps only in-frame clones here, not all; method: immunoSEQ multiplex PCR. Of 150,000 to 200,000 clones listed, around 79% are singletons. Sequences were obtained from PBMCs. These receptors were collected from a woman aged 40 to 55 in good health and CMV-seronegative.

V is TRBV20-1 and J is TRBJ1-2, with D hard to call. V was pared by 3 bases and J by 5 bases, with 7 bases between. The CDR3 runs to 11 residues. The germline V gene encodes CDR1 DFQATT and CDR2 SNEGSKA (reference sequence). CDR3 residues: CSASTHYGYTF. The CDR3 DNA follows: TGCAGTGCTAGTACACATTATGGCTACACCTTC.

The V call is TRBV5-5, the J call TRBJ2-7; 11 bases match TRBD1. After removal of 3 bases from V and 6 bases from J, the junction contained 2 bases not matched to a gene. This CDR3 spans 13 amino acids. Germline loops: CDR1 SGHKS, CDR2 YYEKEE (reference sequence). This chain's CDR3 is CASSWGTGGEQYF. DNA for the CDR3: TGTGCCAGCAGCTGGGGGACAGGGGGCGAGCAGTACTTC.

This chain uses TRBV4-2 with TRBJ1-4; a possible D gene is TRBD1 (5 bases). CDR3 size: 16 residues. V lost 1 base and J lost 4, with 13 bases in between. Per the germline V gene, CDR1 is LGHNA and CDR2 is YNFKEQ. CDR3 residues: CASSQGQGINNEKLFF. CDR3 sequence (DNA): TGTGCCAGCAGCCAAGGGCAGGGAATTAATAATGAAAAACTGTTTTTT.

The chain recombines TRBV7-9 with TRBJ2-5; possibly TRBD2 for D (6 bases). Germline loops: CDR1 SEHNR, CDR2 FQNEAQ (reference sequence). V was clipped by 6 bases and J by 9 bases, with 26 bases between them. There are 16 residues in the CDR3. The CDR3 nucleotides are TGTGCCAGCAGGACCTCTACGGTGGGGGGTACCGGGGCCCAGTACTTC. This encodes CASRTSTVGGTGAQYF.

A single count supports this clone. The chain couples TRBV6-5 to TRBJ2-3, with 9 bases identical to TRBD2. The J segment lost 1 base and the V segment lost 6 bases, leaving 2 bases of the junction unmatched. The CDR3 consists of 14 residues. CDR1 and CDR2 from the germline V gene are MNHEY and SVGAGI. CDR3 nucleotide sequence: TGTGCCAGCAGCTTAGCGGGGGGCACAGATACGCAGTATTTT. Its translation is CASSLAGGTDTQYF.

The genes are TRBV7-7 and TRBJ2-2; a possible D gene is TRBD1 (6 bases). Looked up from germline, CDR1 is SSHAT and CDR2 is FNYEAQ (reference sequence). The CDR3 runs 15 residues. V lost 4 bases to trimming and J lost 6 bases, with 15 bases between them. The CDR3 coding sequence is TGTGCCAGCAGCTCGGTAACAGGGTCGGCCGGGGAGCTGTTTTTT. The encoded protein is CASSSVTGSAGELFF.

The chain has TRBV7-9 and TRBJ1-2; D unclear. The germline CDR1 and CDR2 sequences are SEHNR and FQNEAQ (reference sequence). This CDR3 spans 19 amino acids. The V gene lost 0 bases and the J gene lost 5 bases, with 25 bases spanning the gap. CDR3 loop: CASSLAGLLQLSRPYGYTF. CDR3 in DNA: TGTGCCAGCAGCTTAGCGGGTTTATTGCAGTTGTCGAGGCCTTATGGCTACACCTTC.

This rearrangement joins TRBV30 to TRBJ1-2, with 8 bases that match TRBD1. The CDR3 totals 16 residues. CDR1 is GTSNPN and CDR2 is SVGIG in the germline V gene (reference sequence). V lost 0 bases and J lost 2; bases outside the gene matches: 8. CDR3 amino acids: CAWSVDRVSENYGYTF. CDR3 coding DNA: TGTGCCTGGAGTGTGGACAGGGTGAGTGAGAACTATGGCTACACCTTC.